This record concerns one T cell receptor (beta chain) sequence. Its specificity is unknown. Noted treatment: roughly 18 received Ad26.COV2.S at low or high dose, single or two shots; several received placebo; per-sample allocation not given. Specimens were obtained on day 63 following the first vaccine or placebo injection. Trimming removed 2 bases from V and 7 bases from J; junction bases left unmatched: 2. Germline-derived CDR1 and CDR2 are MDHEN and SYDVKM. The CDR3 is 13 amino acids. The sample belongs to a study of Ad26.COV2.S vaccination and SARS-CoV-2 variants. Points from the study as a whole: Placebo recipients had lower spike-specific TCR breadth than vaccine recipients.

Sequencing used immunoSEQ multiplex PCR; TCRdb keeps in-frame clones, though not all of them. There are around 340,000 clones in the sample; 85% to 90% occur only once, and around 5% lies in the top ten. The input for sequencing was peripheral blood, taken in a trial of Ad26.COV2.S vaccine versus placebo. The TCR sequence derives from a person aged 18-60 years who received the Ad26.COV2.S COVID-19 vaccine or a placebo. The chain employs TRBV28 and TRBJ1-2, with 9 bases that match TRBD1. CDR3 coding DNA: TGTGCCAGCAGTTTAAACAGGGGGCTTGGCTACACCTTC. Translated, it gives CASSLNRGLGYTF.